This paragraph covers one TCR beta chain sequence. The antigen remains unidentified. Profiling relied on immunoSEQ multiplex PCR, and the TCRdb table lists in-frame clones only, not all of them. The table records some 59,000 clones, around 86% of them present only once. Viral peptide pool expansion of antigen-specific CD4+ T cells preceded sequencing in the ViraFEST assay. Cells that had been cultured for 10 days were the source of isolated CD4+ T cells. V lost 6 bases, J lost 4 bases, and 7 bases stayed unmatched. The CDR3 length is 15 residues. The germline CDR1 and CDR2 sequences are MNHEY and SVGAGI. This sample was included in a study of vaccination effects on CD4 cells after COVID-19.

The source is a human donor who received a COVID-19 vaccine. This material consisted of CD4+ T cells from PBMCs cultured with HCoV-229E spike peptides, taken before COVID-19 vaccination. The genes are TRBV6-5 and TRBJ2-2, with TRBD1 matching 8 bases. The CDR3 nucleotides read TGTGCCAGCAGGACAGGGGCGTCGGCCACCGGGGAGCTGTTTTTT. It specifies CASRTGASATGELFF.